What follows are 8 T cell receptor beta chains derived from one specimen sequenced in a study of CD4 and CD8 cells across lung adenocarcinoma regions. Each CDR3 protein gets one entry after TCRdb re-called the PCR reads with MiXCR. The sample has some 9,600 distinct CDR3 sequences, about half seen once. Sequenced material: CD4+ T cells from the margin of a lung tumor. These receptor sequences come from a male donor with lung adenocarcinoma. The CD4 and CD8 labels of this study may be unreliable.

Relative to its sample, this clonotype is large. The rearrangement links TRBV6-5 to TRBJ2-1, with D perhaps being TRBD1 or TRBD2 (5 bases each). V shed 8 bases and J shed 8 bases, with 19 bases lying between them. Germline assignment: CDR1 MNHEY and CDR2 SVGAGI. The CDR3 is made up of 14 amino acids. In DNA, the CDR3 is TGTGCCAGCGGGGGAAGGGCAGGGCGGGATGAGCAGTTCTTC. Translation gives CASGGRAGRDEQFF.

By proportion, this clonotype is medium-sized (0.01 to 0.1%). The CDR3 DNA reads TGTGCCACCCTAGGTAGCGGGAGGGCTTCTGGGGCCAACGTCCTGACTTTC. Amino acid sequence: CATLGSGRASGANVLTF. The J gene is TRBJ2-6, the V gene TRBV6-1; 11 bases map to TRBD2. This CDR3 is built from 17 residues. Germline V lookup: CDR1 MNHNS, CDR2 SASEGT. Trimming cost V 10 bases and J 1 base; bases outside gene matches: 9.

This clonotype was detected ten times or more. The gene calls are TRBV7-9 and TRBJ2-3, with TRBD2 identical over 12 bases. The CDR3 contains 16 residues. Per germline, CDR1 SEHNR and CDR2 FQNEAQ (reference sequence). Unmatched junction bases numbered 7, after V lost 3 bases and J lost 6 bases. The CDR3 DNA reads as TGTGCCAGCAGCTTCGCGAGACTAGCGGGAGATGATACGCAGTATTTT. Translation: CASSFARLAGDDTQYF.

This clonotype was seen more than once but under ten times. The gene calls are TRBV6-1 and TRBJ2-1; TRBD1 matches 11 bases. Germline trimming cut 0 bases from V and 5 bases from J; bases unmatched to any gene: 15. This CDR3 contains 20 residues. CDR1 and CDR2 (germline): MNHNS, SASEGT. This chain's CDR3 is CASSEAPGAGQGDGNNEQFF. The CDR3 DNA reads TGTGCCAGCAGTGAAGCCCCCGGTGCGGGACAGGGGGATGGAAACAATGAGCAGTTCTTC.

This clonotype counts as large. The chain combines TRBV7-3 with TRBJ2-1; D is uncertain. Trimming cost V 2 bases and J 2 bases, with 10 bases left between them. Germline assignment: CDR1 SGHTA and CDR2 FQGTGA. The CDR3 has 15 residues. The CDR3 loop reads CASSLDNGAYNEQFF. The CDR3 region has the DNA TGTGCCAGCAGCTTAGACAATGGGGCCTACAATGAGCAGTTCTTC.

Many counts were recorded for this clonotype. The V and J genes are TRBV4-1 and TRBJ1-2, with D uncertain. Germline V gene data show CDR1 as MGHRA and CDR2 as YSYEKL. The V end lost 0 bases, the J end lost 5 bases, and 4 bases lay between the germline ends. The CDR3 totals 12 residues. The CDR3 region is CASSQEGYGYTF. The CDR3 coding sequence is TGCGCCAGCAGCCAAGAGGGATATGGCTACACCTTC.

Many counts were recorded for this clonotype. CDR3 nucleotide sequence: TGTGCCAGCGAGGGGTCCTATAATTCACCCCTCCACTTT. Its protein product is CASEGSYNSPLHF. The gene calls are TRBV7-2 and TRBJ1-6, with D possibly being TRBD1 (5 bases). The CDR3 extends over 13 amino acids. CDR1 and CDR2 from the germline V gene are SGHTA and FQGNSA. Trimming took off 8 bases at V and 1 base at J, with 6 bases between the two ends.

The chain couples TRBV27 to TRBJ2-4; 9 nucleotides line up with TRBD2. V shed 6 bases and J 13 bases; nucleotides not matched to a gene: 28. The CDR3 spans 19 residues. Germline V lookup: CDR1 MNHEY, CDR2 SMNVEV (reference sequence). CDR3 residues: CASRATGLAGQCAKDMQYF. The CDR3 coding sequence is TGTGCCAGCAGAGCCACGGGGCTAGCGGGGCAGTGTGCCAAAGATATGCAGTACTTC.